The present T cell receptor beta chain was sequenced within a study of metastatic and nonmetastatic thyroid tumors. Study as a whole: Thyroid patients, malignant and benign, had repertoires compared across blood and tumor or nodule tissue. Whole-study results and caveats: It was reported that TCR beta diversity was significantly higher in malignant thyroid tumors than benign nodules, in blood and tumor.

Prior to thyroid surgery, none of the patients had received any treatment. TCRdb recomputed clones from the PCR reads via MiXCR. The sample consists of approximately 20,000 clones, 16% of them appearing once. There are many counts of this clone. Its cognate antigen is unknown. Per germline, CDR1 SGHTA and CDR2 FQGNSA. V trimming: 1 base; J trimming: 1 base; junction bases outside the gene matches: 3. This CDR3 region has 16 residues. The specimen sequenced was blood. This sequence was found in a male donor with papillary thyroid cancer or a benign thyroid nodule (not recorded which). Some clones in this sample may be carry-over from other donors' samples. The chain recombines TRBV7-2 with TRBJ2-7; 11 bases fit TRBD2. The CDR3 region is CASSLVTSGRSYEQYF. CDR3 DNA: TGTGCCAGCAGCTTAGTCACTAGCGGGAGATCCTACGAGCAGTACTTC.